The entry below gives a single T cell receptor beta chain sequence along with its context. The data are from a study of blood T cell repertoires in COVID-19. CDR1 is LGHNA and CDR2 is YSLEER in the germline V gene. The length of the CDR3 is 15 residues. Trimming at V came to 1 base and at J to 7 bases, leaving 5 bases not matched to a gene. Original methodology: Amplifying reference gene primers gave estimates of nucleated cell counts. Method: immunoSEQ multiplex PCR; TCRdb's copy keeps in-frame clones and lacks some. That table gives V, J and clone size, and the DNA gave D and trimming. Here the sample spans over 100,000 clones, around 89% being singletons.

The receptor comes from a man aged 60-69 years with COVID-19, enrolled during active disease. The material sequenced was peripheral blood. The rearrangement links TRBV4-3 to TRBJ2-1, with TRBD2 matching 9 bases. In DNA, the CDR3 is TGCGCCAGCAGCCAAGGTGGACTAGCGAGGAATGAGCAGTTCTTC. Amino acids: CASSQGGLARNEQFF.